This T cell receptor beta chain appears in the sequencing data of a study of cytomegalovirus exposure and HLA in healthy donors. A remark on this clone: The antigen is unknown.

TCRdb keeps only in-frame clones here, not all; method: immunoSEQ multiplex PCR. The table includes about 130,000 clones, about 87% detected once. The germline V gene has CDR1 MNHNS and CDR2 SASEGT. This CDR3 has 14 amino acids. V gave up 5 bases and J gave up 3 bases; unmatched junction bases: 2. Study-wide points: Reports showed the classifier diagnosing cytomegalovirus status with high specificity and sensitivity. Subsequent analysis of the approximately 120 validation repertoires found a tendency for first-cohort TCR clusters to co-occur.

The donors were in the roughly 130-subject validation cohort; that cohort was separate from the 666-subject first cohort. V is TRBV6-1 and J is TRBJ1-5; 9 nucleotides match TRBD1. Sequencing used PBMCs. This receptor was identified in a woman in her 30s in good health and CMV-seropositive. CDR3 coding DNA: TGTGCCAGCAGTACACAGGGGGCCAATCAGCCCCAGCATTTT. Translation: CASSTQGANQPQHF.